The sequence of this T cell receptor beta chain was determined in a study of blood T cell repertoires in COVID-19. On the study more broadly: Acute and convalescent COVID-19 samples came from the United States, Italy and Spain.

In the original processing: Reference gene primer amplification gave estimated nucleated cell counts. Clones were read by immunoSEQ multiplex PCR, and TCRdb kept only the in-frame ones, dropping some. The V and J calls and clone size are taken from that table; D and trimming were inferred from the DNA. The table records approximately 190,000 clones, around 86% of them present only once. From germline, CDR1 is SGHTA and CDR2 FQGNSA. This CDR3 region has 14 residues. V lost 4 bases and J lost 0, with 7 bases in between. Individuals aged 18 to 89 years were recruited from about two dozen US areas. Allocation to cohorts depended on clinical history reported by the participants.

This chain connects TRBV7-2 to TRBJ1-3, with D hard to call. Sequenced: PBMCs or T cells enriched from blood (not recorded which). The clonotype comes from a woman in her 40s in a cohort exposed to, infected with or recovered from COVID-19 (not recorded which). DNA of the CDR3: TGTGCCAGCAGCTACAGTGACTCTGGAAACACCATATATTTT. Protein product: CASSYSDSGNTIYF. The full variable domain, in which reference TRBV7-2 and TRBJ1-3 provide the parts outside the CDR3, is GAGVSQSPSNKVTEKGKDVELRCDPISGHTALYWYRQSLGQGLEFLIYFQGNSAPDKSGLPSDRFSAERTGGSVSTLTIQRTQQEDSAVYLCASSYSDSGNTIYFGEGSWLTVV.